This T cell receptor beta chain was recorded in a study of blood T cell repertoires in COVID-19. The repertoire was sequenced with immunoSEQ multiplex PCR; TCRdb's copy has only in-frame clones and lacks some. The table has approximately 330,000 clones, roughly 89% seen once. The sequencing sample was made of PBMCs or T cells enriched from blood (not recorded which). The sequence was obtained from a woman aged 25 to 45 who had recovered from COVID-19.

The DNA of the CDR3 is TGTGCCAGCTCACCACCAACCGGTAGGGGTGGCAATCAGCCCCAGCATTTT. This translates into CASSPPTGRGGNQPQHF. This rearrangement joins TRBV18 to TRBJ1-5; D may be TRBD1 (5 bases). V was pared by 0 bases and J by 2 bases, with 14 bases between. Germline CDR1 reads KGHSH; CDR2 reads LQKENI. The CDR3 is 17 amino acids.